Presented here are 10 T cell receptor beta chains from one specimen sequenced in a study of cytotoxic CD8 clonotypes in ibrutinib-treated CLL. Here immunoSEQ multiplex PCR was the method, and the copy in TCRdb shows in-frame clones only, minus some. The repertoire holds about 140,000 clones, with 80% as singletons. The material was PBMCs, obtained after 36 months of ibrutinib treatment. The receptor set was obtained from a human donor with chronic lymphocytic leukemia.

DNA for the CDR3: TGCGCCAGCAGCCAACGGGGACAGGGGCTAAACACTGAAGCTTTCTTT. Protein product: CASSQRGQGLNTEAFF. The rearrangement uses TRBV4-1 and TRBJ1-1; 10 bases agree with TRBD1. Trimming removed 2 bases from V and 2 bases from J; junction bases left unmatched: 5. The germline V gene encodes CDR1 MGHRA and CDR2 YSYEKL. The CDR3 spans 16 residues.

The CDR3 is CAWSVLRTGDVDSPLHF. CDR3 bases: TGTGCCTGGAGTGTACTCCGGACAGGGGACGTGGATTCACCCCTCCACTTT. This rearrangement joins TRBV30 to TRBJ1-6, with TRBD1 matching 9 bases. This CDR3 has 17 residues. V lost 0 bases and J lost 8; bases outside the gene matches: 11. Germline V gene lookup returns CDR1 GTSNPN and CDR2 SVGIG (reference sequence).

This rearrangement joins TRBV7-2 to TRBJ2-7; 9 bases agree with TRBD1. Germline trimming cut 5 bases from V and 4 bases from J; bases unmatched to any gene: 9. The CDR3 covers 15 residues. Germline-derived CDR1 and CDR2 are SGHTA and FQGNSA. CDR3 region: CASSPNRGLKYEQYF. As DNA, the CDR3 is TGTGCCAGCAGCCCGAACAGGGGGCTAAAATACGAGCAGTACTTC.

The chain is built from TRBV5-8 and TRBJ1-3; maybe TRBD1 (6 bases). CDR1 SGHTS and CDR2 YDEGEE come from the germline V gene. The V end lost 0 bases, the J end lost 4 bases, and 11 bases lay between the germline ends. The CDR3 is 15 amino acids. As DNA, the CDR3 is TGTGCCAGCAGCTTGGACAGGGCGTCGGGAAACACCATATATTTT. Its protein is CASSLDRASGNTIYF. Supplemented by reference TRBV5-8 and TRBJ1-3, the full variable domain reads EAGVTQSPTHLIKTRGQQATLRCSPISGHTSVYWYQQALGLGLQFLLWYDEGEERNRGNFPPRFSGRQFPNYSSELNVNALELEDSALYLCASSLDRASGNTIYFGEGSWLTVV.

The V gene is TRBV4-1, the J gene TRBJ2-4; weak D call: TRBD1 (5 bases). Germline CDR1 reads MGHRA; CDR2 reads YSYEKL. V lost 1 base to trimming and J lost 6 bases, with 13 bases between them. This CDR3 is 15 amino acids long. CDR3 sequence: CASSQGGAPGNIQYF. The CDR3 DNA reads TGCGCCAGCAGCCAAGGGGGCGCTCCTGGAAACATTCAGTACTTC.

The chain carries TRBV4-1 and TRBJ1-1; D unclear. The CDR3 runs to 14 residues. The germline V gene has CDR1 MGHRA and CDR2 YSYEKL. V dropped 1 base and J dropped 7 bases, with 13 bases sitting between them. The CDR3 loop reads CASSQGPLLVEAFF. In nucleotides, the CDR3 is TGCGCCAGCAGCCAAGGCCCGCTTCTGGTTGAAGCTTTCTTT.

CDR3 residues: CASSPTDYGYTF. The CDR3 DNA is TGCGCCAGCAGTCCGACAGACTATGGCTACACCTTC. V is TRBV10-1 and J is TRBJ1-2; the D gene is possibly TRBD1 (5 bases). This CDR3 has 12 amino acids. Deletions cut 5 bases from V and 3 bases from J, with 7 bases between. From germline, CDR1 is WNHNN and CDR2 SYGVQD (reference sequence).

The V call is TRBV30, the J call TRBJ1-2; 7 bases are a match to TRBD1. Germline trimming cut 3 bases from V and 3 bases from J; bases unmatched to any gene: 4. The CDR3 extends over 13 amino acids. From germline, CDR1 is GTSNPN and CDR2 SVGIG (reference sequence). CDR3 residues: CAWSRDSYYGYTF. The CDR3, as DNA: TGTGCCTGGAGCAGGGACAGCTACTATGGCTACACCTTC.

V is TRBV19 and J is TRBJ2-5; D remains unclear. Germline lookup yields CDR1 LNHDA and CDR2 SQIVND (reference sequence). V was clipped by 5 bases and J by 2 bases, with 12 bases between them. The CDR3 loop spans 14 amino acids. The CDR3, as DNA: TGTGCCAGTAGTTTGTGGCTAGATCAAGAGACCCAGTACTTC. Amino acid sequence: CASSLWLDQETQYF.

In its sample, this clone was seen once. The chain has TRBV6-5 and TRBJ1-2, with unresolved D. Trimming cost V 2 bases and J 4 bases, with 14 bases left between them. Per the germline V gene, CDR1 is MNHEY and CDR2 is SVGAGI. The CDR3 length is 15 residues. In DNA, the CDR3 is TGTGCCAGCAGTTACGACCGGGCATCATTCTATGGCTACACCTTC. Translating it yields CASSYDRASFYGYTF.